The 6 T cell receptor beta chains listed next were all sequenced from one sample in a study of post-analysis software for immune sequencing data (dated by TCRdb to between 2015 and 2016). Overall results and qualifications from the work: Roughly 5 TRBV segments, including TRBV5-6, TRBV5-1 and TRBV20-1, were significantly more frequent in patients than controls.

The library was prepared using PCR. Sequencing was carried out with an Illumina HiSeq 2500. To reduce PCR and sequencing biases, unique molecular identifiers were built into the TCR beta cDNA libraries. TCRdb reprocessed the public reads (quality trimming at Q25 with fastp, clone calling with MiXCR) and kept in-frame beta chains. Rows matching on CDR3 protein sequence are summarized as one entry with the most common DNA and genes. This sample has about 820,000 distinct CDR3 sequences in its table, and approximately 53% of those were observed once. Clones ranked in the top ten supply over 4% of the sample. Which antigens these TCRs recognize remains unknown. Sequences were obtained from blood. Every receptor here comes from a girl aged 5 to 17 with multiple sclerosis.

In its sample, this clonotype was seen a few times. The chain combines TRBV20-1 with TRBJ2-1; TRBD2 is a possible D gene (5 bases). Per germline, CDR1 DFQATT and CDR2 SNEGSKA (reference sequence). CDR3 length equals 14 residues. With 7 bases removed from V and 3 bases from J, the gap between germline ends came to 16 bases. DNA of the CDR3: TGCAGTGTCGATACAGCGGACCGCTACAATGAGCAGTTCTTC. This gives the protein CSVDTADRYNEQFF.

This clonotype was counted a few times. The V gene is TRBV4-1, the J gene TRBJ2-7, with 9 bases identical to TRBD2. In germline, CDR1 is MGHRA, CDR2 YSYEKL. Trimming at V came to 1 base and at J to 3 bases, leaving 4 bases not matched to a gene. The CDR3 runs 15 residues. CDR3 in amino acids: CASSQVETSGYEQYF. The CDR3 nucleotides are TGCGCCAGCAGCCAAGTCGAGACTAGCGGCTACGAGCAGTACTTC.

This clonotype was seen a few times. The gene calls are TRBV7-2 and TRBJ2-4; 7 bases are a match to TRBD2. V trimming: 1 base; J trimming: 4 bases; junction bases outside the gene matches: 4. The CDR3 sequence is 15 residues long. CDR1 is SGHTA and CDR2 is FQGNSA in the germline V gene. This CDR3 reads CASSLVWGGKNIQYF. The DNA for the CDR3 is TGTGCCAGCAGCTTAGTCTGGGGGGGTAAAAACATTCAGTACTTC.

The chain recombines TRBV20-1 with TRBJ2-5; D is possibly TRBD1 or TRBD2 (5 bases each). Deletions cut 2 bases from V and 7 bases from J, with 17 bases between. The CDR3 is made up of 14 amino acids. Germline CDR1 is DFQATT and CDR2 is SNEGSKA (reference sequence). In DNA, the CDR3 is TGCAGTGCTAGACCCGGGACCCCAAAAGCGACCCAGTACTTC. Translation gives CSARPGTPKATQYF.

The genes are TRBV9 and TRBJ2-2; 8 bases agree with TRBD2. J gave up 6 bases and V 7 bases, and 5 bases lay outside the gene matches. The CDR3 is made up of 13 amino acids. Germline assignment: CDR1 SGDLS and CDR2 YYNGEE. The CDR3 sequence is CASGLAGSGELFF. Written as DNA, the CDR3 is TGTGCCAGCGGGCTAGCGGGTTCCGGGGAGCTGTTTTTT.

This clonotype was observed a few times. The genes are TRBV10-3 and TRBJ2-5; TRBD2 matches at 8 bases. The trim removed 10 bases at V and 2 bases at J, leaving 6 bases unmatched. CDR3 size: 13 residues. The germline CDR1 and CDR2 sequences are ENHRY and SYGVKD. The DNA of the CDR3 is TGTGCCACCGTCGGGACTAGACAAGAGACCCAGTACTTC. This encodes CATVGTRQETQYF.